This T cell receptor (beta chain) is drawn from a study of T cell changes during pregnancy in multiple sclerosis (dated by TCRdb to about 2019). With respect to the entire study: The study examined how the T cell repertoire changed over the course of pregnancy in women with multiple sclerosis.

This clone has more than one count but fewer than ten. Its antigen remains unidentified. No much larger clone is present one base from it, and per-base qualities are unavailable. The protocol used for the library was the immunoSEQ multiplex PCR assay. Here the immuneACCESS table is served through TCRdb, limited to in-frame sequences with V and J called. Missing clones are a known gap in these copies; in checked studies unresolved V genes cover under half, and the rest lacks a known reason. The sample includes about 53,000 clones, with 85% to 95% observed a single time. Jointly, the top ten make up roughly 0.47% of the sample. The cysteine opens and the phenylalanine closes a CDR3 of 16 amino acids. The sequence is cut down to CDR3 DNA, 48 bases in frame from base 1. V loses 3 bases at its end and J loses 5 bases; junction bases beyond the gene matches: 7. In the germline V gene, CDR1 corresponds to KGHSH and CDR2 to LQKENI.

This chain joins TRBV18 to TRBJ1-6, and 7 junctional nucleotides match TRBD1. This clonotype was sampled from a female donor with multiple sclerosis, enrolled in a pregnancy study. The starting material was CD4+ T cells from peripheral blood mononuclear cells, obtained in the third trimester of pregnancy. At the DNA level, the sequence is TGTGCCAGCTCACCTGACCTGACAGGGAATAATTCACCCCTCCACTTT. Translated, this gives CASSPDLTGNNSPLHF.